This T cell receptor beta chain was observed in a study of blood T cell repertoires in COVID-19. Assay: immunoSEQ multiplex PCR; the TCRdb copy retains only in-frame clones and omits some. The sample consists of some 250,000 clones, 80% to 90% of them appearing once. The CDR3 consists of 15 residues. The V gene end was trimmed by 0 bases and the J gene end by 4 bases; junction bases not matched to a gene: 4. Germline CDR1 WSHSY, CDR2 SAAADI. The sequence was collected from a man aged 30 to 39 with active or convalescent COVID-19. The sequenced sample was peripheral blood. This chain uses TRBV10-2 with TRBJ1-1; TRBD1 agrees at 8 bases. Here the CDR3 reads CASSESTGVVTEAFF. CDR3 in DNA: TGCGCCAGCAGTGAGTCGACAGGGGTTGTCACTGAAGCTTTCTTT.